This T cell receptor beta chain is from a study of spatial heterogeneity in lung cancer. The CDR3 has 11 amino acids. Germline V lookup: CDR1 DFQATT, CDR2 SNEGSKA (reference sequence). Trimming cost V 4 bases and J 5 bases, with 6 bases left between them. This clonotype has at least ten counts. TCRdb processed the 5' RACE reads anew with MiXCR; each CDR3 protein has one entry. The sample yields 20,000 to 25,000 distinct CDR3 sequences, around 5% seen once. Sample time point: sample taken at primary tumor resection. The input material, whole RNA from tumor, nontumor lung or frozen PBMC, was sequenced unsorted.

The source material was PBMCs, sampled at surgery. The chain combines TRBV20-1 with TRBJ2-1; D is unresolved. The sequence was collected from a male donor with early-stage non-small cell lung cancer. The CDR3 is CSATFNNEQFF. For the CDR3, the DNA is TGCAGTGCTACATTCAACAATGAGCAGTTCTTC.